This T cell receptor beta chain originates from a study of T-cell memory formation after mild COVID-19. TCRdb reprocessed the 5' RACE reads via MiXCR and lists one record per CDR3 protein. The sample consists of some 310,000 distinct CDR3 sequences, under 25% of them appearing once. The V and J ends lost 3 bases and 2 bases respectively, with 14 bases between them. The CDR3 spans 15 residues. This clonotype was sampled from a man in his late teens or twenties who had mild COVID-19 (a few samples of this study predate the infection). Cell type and time point are not known. V usage is TRBV12-3 or TRBV12-4 and J usage is TRBJ2-7; possibly TRBD1 for D (7 bases). Sequencing was done on a sample of PBMCs or a T cell subset sorted from them (not recorded which). CDR3 residues: CASSLRQGGTYEQYF. In DNA, the CDR3 is TGTGCCAGCAGTTTGAGGCAGGGGGGAACCTACGAGCAGTACTTC.